The clone carrying this TCR beta chain has only a few counts. The data originate from a study of T-cell reconstitution after alpha-beta-depleted transplantation in children. Per the germline V gene, CDR1 is SGHRS and CDR2 is YFSETQ. V shed 7 bases and J 4 bases; nucleotides not matched to a gene: 1. The CDR3 is 13 amino acids. Preparation of the TCRbeta library was carried out with unique molecular identifiers. TCRdb itself ran the PCR reads through MiXCR, one entry per CDR3 protein. Counted here are around 130,000 distinct CDR3 sequences, around 9.8% occurring once; the ten biggest clones make up less than 25%.

The source material was PBMCs, mostly from graft donor cells, sampled 180 days after TCRalphabeta/CD19-depleted stem cell transplant. This sequence originates from a girl in the first two years of life who had a stem cell transplant for combined immunodeficiency, so the T cells may come from the graft donor. The rearrangement links TRBV5-1 to TRBJ2-7; 14 bases are shared with TRBD2. The CDR3 DNA reads as TGCGCCAGCCGACTAGCGGGGGGGTACGAGCAGTACTTC. Translation: CASRLAGGYEQYF.